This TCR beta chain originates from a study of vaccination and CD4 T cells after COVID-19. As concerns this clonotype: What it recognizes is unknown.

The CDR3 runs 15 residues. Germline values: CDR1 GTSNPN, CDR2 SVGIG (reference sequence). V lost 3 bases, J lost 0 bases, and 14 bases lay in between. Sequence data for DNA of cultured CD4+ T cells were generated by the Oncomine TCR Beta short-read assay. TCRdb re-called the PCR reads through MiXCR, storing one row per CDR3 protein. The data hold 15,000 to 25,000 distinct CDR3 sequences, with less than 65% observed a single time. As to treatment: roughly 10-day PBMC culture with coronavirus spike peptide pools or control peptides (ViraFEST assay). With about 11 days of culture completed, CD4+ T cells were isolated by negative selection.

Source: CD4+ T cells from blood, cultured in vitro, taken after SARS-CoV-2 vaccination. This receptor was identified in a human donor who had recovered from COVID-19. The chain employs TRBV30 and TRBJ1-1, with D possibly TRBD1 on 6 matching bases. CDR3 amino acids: CAWSGLGGMNTEAFF. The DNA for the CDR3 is TGTGCCTGGAGCGGCTTAGGGGGGATGAACACTGAAGCTTTCTTT.